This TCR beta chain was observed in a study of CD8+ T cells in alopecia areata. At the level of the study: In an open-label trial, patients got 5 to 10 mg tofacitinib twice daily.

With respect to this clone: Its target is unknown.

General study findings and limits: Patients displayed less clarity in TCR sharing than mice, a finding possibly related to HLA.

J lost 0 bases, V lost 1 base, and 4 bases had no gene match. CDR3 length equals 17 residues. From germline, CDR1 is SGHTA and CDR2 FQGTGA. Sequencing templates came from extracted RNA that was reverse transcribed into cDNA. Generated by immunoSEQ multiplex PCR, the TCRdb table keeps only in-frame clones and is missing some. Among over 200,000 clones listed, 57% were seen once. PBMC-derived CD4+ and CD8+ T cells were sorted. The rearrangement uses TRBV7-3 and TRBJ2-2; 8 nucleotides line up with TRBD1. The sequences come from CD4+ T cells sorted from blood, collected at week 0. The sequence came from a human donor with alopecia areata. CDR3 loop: CASSLMQGQANTGELFF. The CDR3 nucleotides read TGTGCCAGCAGCTTAATGCAGGGACAGGCGAACACCGGGGAGCTGTTTTTT.